This record covers a single T cell receptor (beta chain). This record comes from a study of blood T cell repertoires in COVID-19. Background on the study: COVID-19 samples from acute and convalescent phases originated in the United States, Italy and Spain.

The CDR3 covers 16 residues. Trimming left V 2 bases short and J 0 bases short, with 13 bases between. The germline CDR1 and CDR2 sequences are WNHNN and SYGVQD (reference sequence). Here immunoSEQ multiplex PCR was the method, and the copy in TCRdb shows in-frame clones only, minus some. The sample consists of roughly 230,000 clones, around four fifths of them appearing once. The source of this sequence is a woman between 55 and 75 years old with active or convalescent COVID-19. Sequenced input: peripheral blood. The chain uses TRBV10-1 and TRBJ1-1; no reliable D call. The CDR3 sequence is CASSERRGELNTEAFF. In DNA, the CDR3 is TGCGCCAGCAGTGAGAGGCGGGGAGAGCTGAACACTGAAGCTTTCTTT.